The rows below give T cell receptor beta chains drawn from one sample of a study of siplizumab effects on memory and regulatory T cells. Profiled with immunoSEQ multiplex PCR; TCRdb holds only in-frame clones, not every one. The sample lists fewer than 120,000 clones; roughly 92% were seen once. Sequencing was performed on CD4+ T cells sorted from blood. These receptors were taken from a human donor in good health. Each CDR3 is given with its conserved first and last residue. D genes are given only for firm matches. Some rows have no size entry. The others give once, few or many, or a class for an expanded clone.

CASSQDLAGSETQYF TGTGCCAGCAGCCAAGATTTGGCAGGGTCAGAGACCCAGTACTTC TRBV14 - 15 TRBJ2-5 -
CASSFSPGQDTEAFF TGTGCCAGCAGCTTTTCCCCTGGACAGGACACTGAAGCTTTCTTT TRBV5-6 TRBD1 15 TRBJ1-1 once
CASSLGFGGARAGYTF TGTGCCAGCAGCTTAGGATTTGGCGGGGCCCGAGCTGGCTACACCTTC TRBV11-2 - 16 TRBJ1-2 -
CASRLRSQNLYGYTF TGTGCCAGTAGACTTCGTTCGCAGAACCTCTATGGCTACACCTTC TRBV19 - 15 TRBJ1-2 -
CASSHSMSGTFTDTQYF TGCGCCAGCAGCCACTCAATGTCCGGGACTTTTACAGATACGCAGTATTTT TRBV5-1 - 17 TRBJ2-3 -
CASSDPLYNEQFF TGTGCCAGCAGTGATCCGCTTTACAATGAGCAGTTCTTC TRBV2 - 13 TRBJ2-1 -
CASSPRPRGENTEAFF TGCGCCAGCAGTCCTCGCCCAAGGGGGGAGAACACTGAAGCTTTCTTT TRBV23-1 - 16 TRBJ1-1 -
CASSLQSGNNQPQHF TGTGCCAGCAGCTTACAGTCAGGGAACAATCAGCCCCAGCATTTT TRBV7-6 - 15 TRBJ1-5 -
CASSSDRVYGYTF TGCGCCAGCAGCTCCGACAGGGTTTATGGCTACACCTTC TRBV5-1 TRBD1 13 TRBJ1-2 -
CASSLSSGQGGYTF TGTGCCAGCAGTTTATCATCGGGACAGGGCGGCTACACCTTC TRBV27 TRBD1 14 TRBJ1-2 -
CASSLDSGRAEKLFF TGTGCCAGCAGCCTAGATTCAGGGCGGGCTGAAAAACTGTTTTTT TRBV7-8 - 15 TRBJ1-4 -
CASSLEPHGYTF TGTGCCAGCAGCTTAGAACCGCATGGCTACACCTTC TRBV11-2 - 12 TRBJ1-2 -
CASSQRVGAAAAGELFF TGTGCCAGCAGCCAAAGAGTAGGGGCGGCGGCGGCCGGGGAGCTGTTTTTT TRBV14 - 17 TRBJ2-2 -
CASSWNYYSNQPQHF TGTGCCAGTTCATGGAACTATTATAGCAATCAGCCCCAGCATTTT TRBV19 - 15 TRBJ1-5 once
CASAVGGGTYEQYF TGTGCCAGCGCCGTTGGGGGGGGTACCTACGAGCAGTACTTC TRBV18 TRBD2 14 TRBJ2-7 -
CASSYGDRGNTIYF TGTGCCAGCAGTTACGGAGACCGTGGAAACACCATATATTTT TRBV6-5 - 14 TRBJ1-3 -
CASSPYPRGNQPQHF TGTGCCAGCAGTCCTTACCCCAGGGGCAATCAGCCCCAGCATTTT TRBV6-1 - 15 TRBJ1-5 -
CASSLLVNTEAFF TGCGCCAGCAGCTTATTGGTGAACACTGAAGCTTTCTTT TRBV5-1 - 13 TRBJ1-1 -
CASSYSPTSGNNEQFF TGTGCCAGCAGTTACTCGCCGACTAGCGGTAACAATGAGCAGTTCTTC TRBV6-6 TRBD2 16 TRBJ2-1 -
CATRAGGTTGELFF TGTGCCACCCGGGCGGGAGGAACTACCGGGGAGCTGTTTTTT TRBV10-3 TRBD2 14 TRBJ2-2 many
CASTWGVNEKLFF TGTGCCAGCACTTGGGGGGTTAATGAAAAACTGTTTTTT TRBV6-6 - 13 TRBJ1-4 -
CASSQQGNSNQPQHF TGTGCCAGCAGTCAACAGGGAAATAGCAATCAGCCCCAGCATTTT TRBV7-9 - 15 TRBJ1-5 -
CASSPTFPGAGDTEAFF TGTGCCAGCAGCCCAACCTTCCCAGGGGCCGGGGACACTGAAGCTTTCTTT TRBV13 - 17 TRBJ1-1 -
CASSESGGSNQPQHF TGTGCCAGCAGTGAAAGTGGTGGTAGCAATCAGCCCCAGCATTTT TRBV6-1 - 15 TRBJ1-5 -
CASSLLGTGGWTEAFF TGTGCCAGCAGTCTCCTCGGGACAGGGGGCTGGACTGAAGCTTTCTTT TRBV2 TRBD1 16 TRBJ1-1 -
CASSYSTGVPDTQYF TGTGCCAGCAGTTACTCTACAGGGGTCCCAGATACGCAGTATTTT TRBV6-5 TRBD1 15 TRBJ2-3 -
CASSLAGLEQYF TGTGCCAGCAGCTTAGCGGGACTCGAGCAGTACTTC TRBV7-6 - 12 TRBJ2-7 -
CASSYSSSRTERAFF TGTGCCAGCAGTTACTCGAGTTCTCGGACCGAACGCGCTTTCTTT TRBV6-5 - 15 TRBJ1-1 -
CASRGDGDNSPLHF TGTGCCAGCAGGGGGGACGGCGATAATTCACCCCTCCACTTT TRBV2 - 14 TRBJ1-6 few
CASSRDRDLYTF TGTGCCAGCAGCAGGGACAGGGACCTCTACACCTTC TRBV7-8 TRBD1 12 TRBJ1-2 -
CASSEASIYGNTIYF TGTGCCAGCAGTGAAGCGTCAATCTATGGAAACACCATATATTTT TRBV6-1 - 15 TRBJ1-3 -
CASSLVGSEQYF TGTGCCAGCAGCTTGGTTGGTTCCGAGCAGTACTTC TRBV5-4 - 12 TRBJ2-7 -
CASSLERDSNEQFF TGTGCTAGCAGCTTAGAGCGGGACAGCAATGAGCAGTTCTTC TRBV7-7 - 14 TRBJ2-1 -